This T cell receptor (beta chain) was captured in a study of cytomegalovirus exposure and HLA in healthy donors. Researchers ran the PCR with 60 Vbeta and 13 Jbeta primers. Produced via immunoSEQ multiplex PCR; TCRdb's table is partial and in-frame only. The sample holds approximately 190,000 clones, over 75% seen once. Germline CDR1 SNHLY, CDR2 FYNNEI. V was clipped by 6 bases and J by 2 bases, with 10 bases between them. This CDR3 comprises 13 residues. The receptor's source is a man in his fifties or sixties in good health and CMV-seronegative. Specimen: PBMCs. The V gene is TRBV2, the J gene TRBJ2-5; unclear D gene. The CDR3, as DNA: TGTGCCAGCAGCCCTAATTCTCAAGAGACCCAGTACTTC. Amino acid sequence: CASSPNSQETQYF.